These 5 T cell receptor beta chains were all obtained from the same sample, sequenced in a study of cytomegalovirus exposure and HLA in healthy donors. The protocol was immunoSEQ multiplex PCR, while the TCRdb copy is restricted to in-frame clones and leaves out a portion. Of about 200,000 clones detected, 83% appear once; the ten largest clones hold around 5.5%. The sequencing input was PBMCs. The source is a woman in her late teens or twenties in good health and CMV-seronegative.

The CDR3 loop is CASSFQGAYEQYF. In nucleotides, the CDR3 is TGTGCCAGCAGTTTTCAGGGGGCCTACGAGCAGTACTTC. This sequence joins TRBV28 and TRBJ2-7; 7 bases are a match to TRBD1. The ends lost 3 bases at V and 2 bases at J; junction bases unmatched: 1. The CDR3 loop spans 13 amino acids. Germline V gene data show CDR1 as MDHEN and CDR2 as SYDVKM.

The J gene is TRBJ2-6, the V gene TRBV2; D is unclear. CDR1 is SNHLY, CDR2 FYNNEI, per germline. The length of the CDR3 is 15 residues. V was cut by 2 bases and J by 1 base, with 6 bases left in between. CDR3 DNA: TGTGCCAGCAGTGAAACTGGTTCTGGGGCCAACGTCCTGACTTTC. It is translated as CASSETGSGANVLTF.

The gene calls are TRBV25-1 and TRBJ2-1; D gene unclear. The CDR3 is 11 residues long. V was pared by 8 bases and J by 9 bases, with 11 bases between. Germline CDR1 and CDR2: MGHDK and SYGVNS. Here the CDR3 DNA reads TGTGCCAGCGCGTATGGTCCTGAGCAGTTCTTC. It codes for CASAYGPEQFF.

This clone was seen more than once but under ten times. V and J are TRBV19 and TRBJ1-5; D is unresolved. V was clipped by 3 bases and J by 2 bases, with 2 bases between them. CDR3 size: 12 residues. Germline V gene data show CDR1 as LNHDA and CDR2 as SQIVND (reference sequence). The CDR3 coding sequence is TGTGCCAGTAGTATCGGCAATCAGCCCCAGCATTTT. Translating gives CASSIGNQPQHF.

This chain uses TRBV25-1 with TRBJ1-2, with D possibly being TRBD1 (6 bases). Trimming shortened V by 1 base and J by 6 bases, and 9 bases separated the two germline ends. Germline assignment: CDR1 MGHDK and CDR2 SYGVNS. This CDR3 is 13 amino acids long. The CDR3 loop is CASSEWAGDGYTF. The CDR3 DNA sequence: TGTGCCAGCAGTGAATGGGCAGGGGATGGCTACACCTTC.